These 26 T cell receptor beta chains were sequenced from one sample in a study of regulatory T cells in long-lasting Graves disease. According to the study, TCR beta libraries were built with iRepertoire HTBI primers and CDR3-region Arm-PCR. TCRdb ran MiXCR on the multiplex PCR reads and lists one entry per CDR3 protein. Among about 500,000 distinct CDR3 sequences listed, approximately 12% were seen once. Sample time point: newly diagnosed GD, antithyroid drugs for less than 3 months. Scientists built the TCR library using RNA that was extracted from PBMCs. These data were likewise used in another study, on T cells in Graves' hyperthyroidism and ophthalmopathy.

Specimen: peripheral blood mononuclear cells (PBMCs), collected at new diagnosis, from a patient treated with antithyroid drugs. Receptors were obtained from a woman in her 30s with Graves disease.

This clonotype has ten or more counts. The chain recombines TRBV5-1 with TRBJ2-3, with 12 positions matching TRBD2. This CDR3 has 18 residues. Germline lookup yields CDR1 SGHRS and CDR2 YFSETQ. V gave up 4 bases and J gave up 2 bases; unmatched junction bases: 11. The CDR3: CASSLLLAGGPNTDTQYF. The CDR3 DNA reads as TGCGCCAGCAGCCTCCTTCTAGCGGGAGGGCCGAACACAGATACGCAGTATTTT.

This clonotype has at least ten counts. J is TRBJ1-2 and V is TRBV27; possibly TRBD1 for D (5 bases). This CDR3 comprises 15 residues. The germline V gene encodes CDR1 MNHEY and CDR2 SMNVEV (reference sequence). The V end lost 5 bases, the J end lost 4 bases, and 17 bases lay between the germline ends. The CDR3 loop is CASSRKPTGVYGYTF. As DNA, the CDR3 is TGTGCCAGCAGTCGAAAACCAACAGGTGTCTATGGCTACACCTTC.

This clonotype was seen only a few times. CDR3 coding DNA: TGCGCCAGCAGCCAAGGGGAAGATCGATATGGCTACACCTTC. Translated: CASSQGEDRYGYTF. This chain joins TRBV4-1 and TRBJ1-2; no clear D gene. This CDR3 region has 14 residues. Between the trimmed V and J ends, which lost 1 base and 5 bases, there was a span of 11 bases. Germline V CDR1 and CDR2: MGHRA, YSYEKL.

The table lists this clonotype with many counts. The chain recombines TRBV20-1 with TRBJ2-3; 8 positions agree with TRBD2. Germline CDR1 DFQATT, CDR2 SNEGSKA (reference sequence). Unmatched junction bases numbered 25, after V lost 3 bases and J lost 2 bases. The CDR3 extends over 21 amino acids. CDR3 amino acids: CSASGRWREVFTGDPTDTQYF. The CDR3 region has the DNA TGCAGTGCTAGTGGTCGGTGGCGGGAGGTCTTTACCGGAGACCCCACAGATACGCAGTATTTT.

This clonotype was picked up many times. CDR3: CSVGAVASGETQYF. Written as DNA, the CDR3 is TGCAGCGTGGGCGCGGTAGCCTCGGGAGAGACCCAGTACTTC. V is TRBV29-1 and J is TRBJ2-5; D call uncertain. CDR3 size: 14 residues. The germline V and J ends were trimmed by 6 bases and 4 bases, with 18 bases remaining between them. The V gene's germline CDR1 is SQVTM and CDR2 ANQGSEA. Together with reference TRBV29-1 and TRBJ2-5, the CDR3 gives the full variable domain: SAVISQKPSRDICQRGTSLTIQCQVDSQVTMMFWYRQQPGQSLTLIATANQGSEATYESGFVIDKFPISRPNLTFSTLTVSNMSPEDSSIYLCSVGAVASGETQYFGPGTRLLVL.

Ten or more counts support this clonotype. The CDR3 reads CATSLAGGSTDTQYF. CDR3 bases: TGTGCCACGTCTCTAGCGGGAGGGAGCACAGATACGCAGTATTTT. J is TRBJ2-3 and V is TRBV28; 12 bases line up with TRBD2. The CDR3 is 15 amino acids. Looked up from germline, CDR1 is MDHEN and CDR2 is SYDVKM. With V trimmed by 10 bases and J by 0 bases, 5 bases remained unmatched.

At least ten counts were recorded for this clonotype. The J gene is TRBJ2-7, the V gene TRBV2, with 10 bases aligning to TRBD1. In germline, CDR1 is SNHLY, CDR2 FYNNEI. The CDR3 contains 14 residues. Unmatched junction bases numbered 3, after V lost 7 bases and J lost 0 bases. CDR3 sequence (DNA): TGTGCCAGCAACAGGGACAGGGGCTCCTACGAGCAGTACTTC. Protein: CASNRDRGSYEQYF.

Many counts were recorded for this clonotype. V is TRBV2 and J is TRBJ1-1; TRBD1 agrees at 7 bases. The CDR3 has 13 amino acids. V was pared by 6 bases and J by 4 bases, with 5 bases of the junction left unmatched. The germline V gene has CDR1 SNHLY and CDR2 FYNNEI. This chain's CDR3 is CASSPRQGTEAFF. The DNA of the CDR3 is TGTGCCAGCAGCCCCAGACAGGGCACTGAAGCTTTCTTT. Full variable domain (outside the CDR3, taken from reference TRBV2 and TRBJ1-1): EPEVTQTPSHQVTQMGQEVILRCVPISNHLYFYWYRQILGQKVEFLVSFYNNEISEKSEIFDDQFSVERPDGSNFTLKIRSTKLEDSAMYFCASSPRQGTEAFFGQGTRLTVV.

Remarks on this clonotype: No conserved phenylalanine or tryptophan is present at the end of the CDR3, so a read error is the likely explanation. The rearrangement uses TRBV10-3 and TRBJ1-1; D gene unclear. There are 14 residues in the CDR3. From germline, CDR1 is ENHRY and CDR2 SYGVKD. The CDR3 coding sequence is TGTGCCAGCAGTTACCGGAGGCTGAACACTGAAGCTTTCTCT. Its translation is CASSYRRLNTEAFS.

This chain uses TRBV20-1 with TRBJ1-2; TRBD1 agrees at 7 bases. V was pared by 0 bases and J by 3 bases, with 10 bases of the junction left unmatched. This CDR3 is built from 16 residues. CDR1 DFQATT and CDR2 SNEGSKA come from the germline V gene (reference sequence). DNA for the CDR3: TGCAGTGCTAGAGACCGGGACAGACCGATCCACTATGGCTACACCTTC. Its translation: CSARDRDRPIHYGYTF.

This clonotype occurred many times. The rearrangement joins TRBV28 to TRBJ2-1; D call uncertain. Per the germline V gene, CDR1 is MDHEN and CDR2 is SYDVKM. CDR3 length: 12 amino acids. V was clipped by 2 bases and J by 5 bases, with 4 bases between them. The CDR3 sequence is CASSLRHNEQFF. CDR3 nucleotide sequence: TGTGCCAGCAGTTTAAGACACAATGAGCAGTTCTTC.

This clonotype was detected ten times or more. This sequence joins TRBV10-1 and TRBJ2-7, with D tentatively TRBD2 (7 bases). In germline, CDR1 is WNHNN, CDR2 SYGVQD (reference sequence). This CDR3 comprises 13 residues. Trimming shortened V by 0 bases and J by 6 bases, and 9 bases separated the two germline ends. Written as DNA, the CDR3 is TGCGCCAGCAGTGAGTCGAGGGGGGGCGAGCAGTACTTC. Protein product: CASSESRGGEQYF.

This clonotype was seen at least ten times. The rearrangement joins TRBV12-3 or TRBV12-4 to TRBJ2-1, with TRBD2 matching over 7 bases. The CDR3 has 15 amino acids. V trimming: 3 bases; J trimming: 3 bases; junction bases outside the gene matches: 5. CDR3: CASSFAGEFYNEQFF. The CDR3, as DNA: TGTGCCAGCAGTTTTGCGGGAGAATTCTACAATGAGCAGTTCTTC.

There are many counts of this clonotype. V gene TRBV27 combines with J gene TRBJ1-2; D not resolved. The CDR3 runs 14 residues. CDR1 and CDR2 (germline): MNHEY, SMNVEV (reference sequence). The V gene lost 4 bases and the J gene lost 5 bases, with 14 bases spanning the gap. The CDR3 here is CASSSPGLNYGYTF. In DNA, the CDR3 is TGTGCCAGCAGTTCCCCGGGTCTTAATTATGGCTACACCTTC.

This clonotype was counted between two and nine times. The rearrangement links TRBV9 to TRBJ2-5; TRBD1 matches at 9 bases. Losses at the gene ends were 5 bases for V and 5 bases for J; bases not matched to a gene: 7. CDR1 and CDR2 from the germline V gene are SGDLS and YYNGEE. This CDR3 has 14 residues. The chain's CDR3 is CASSPTGGLETQYF. DNA for the CDR3: TGTGCCAGCAGTCCTACAGGGGGCTTGGAGACCCAGTACTTC.

This clonotype was seen many times. The chain has TRBV4-1 and TRBJ1-1; 7 nucleotides match TRBD1. The CDR3 has 18 residues. Germline V gene lookup returns CDR1 MGHRA and CDR2 YSYEKL. The V and J ends lost 1 base and 1 base, in that order; junction bases with no gene match: 12. The CDR3 region is CASSQALRVGQSNTEAFF. For the CDR3, the DNA is TGCGCCAGCAGCCAAGCTCTCCGGGTGGGACAGTCGAACACTGAAGCTTTCTTT.

This clonotype was picked up many times. The CDR3 coding sequence is TGTGCCAGCGCAAAGAGCGTCTCCTACGAGCAGTACTTC. This encodes CASAKSVSYEQYF. The chain uses TRBV11-2 and TRBJ2-7; D call uncertain. The length of the CDR3 is 13 residues. CDR1 is SGHAT and CDR2 is FQNNGV in the germline V gene. V was pared by 8 bases and J by 0 bases, with 11 bases between.

This clonotype was detected ten times or more. The chain is built from TRBV19 and TRBJ1-4; perhaps TRBD1 as D (5 bases). Germline V gene sequence: CDR1 LNHDA, CDR2 SQIVND (reference sequence). Between the trimmed V and J ends, which lost 7 bases and 4 bases, there was a span of 16 bases. The CDR3 has 15 amino acids. In nucleotides, the CDR3 is TGTGCCAGTACCCCGAAGTGGCAGGGTAATGAAAAACTGTTTTTT. This sequence encodes CASTPKWQGNEKLFF.

This clonotype occurred many times. V gene TRBV28 combines with J gene TRBJ1-6; 7 bases align to TRBD1. Looked up from germline, CDR1 is MDHEN and CDR2 is SYDVKM. The CDR3 consists of 15 residues. With V trimmed by 4 bases and J by 10 bases, 10 bases remained unmatched. The chain's CDR3 is CASSSQGVIGSPLHF. The CDR3 nucleotides are TGTGCCAGCAGTTCTCAGGGGGTGATAGGGTCACCCCTCCACTTT.

The rearrangement joins TRBV12-3 or TRBV12-4 to TRBJ1-5; D is uncertain. This CDR3 has 12 residues. V lost 5 bases to trimming and J lost 9 bases, with 11 bases between them. CDR3 region: CASSLDITPQHF. The CDR3 nucleotides are TGTGCCAGCAGTCTAGATATCACGCCCCAGCATTTT.

This clonotype has at least ten counts. J is TRBJ1-1 and V is TRBV2, with TRBD1 matching 10 bases. The CDR3 is 12 residues long. Germline V gene sequence: CDR1 SNHLY, CDR2 FYNNEI. V was clipped by 3 bases and J by 9 bases; unmatched bases: 1. The CDR3 spells CASSETGGKAFF. The CDR3 DNA follows: TGTGCCAGCAGTGAGACAGGGGGCAAAGCTTTCTTT.

This clonotype was recorded many times. The chain couples TRBV10-3 to TRBJ1-5; D ambiguous. Trimming took 4 bases from V and 1 from J, leaving 2 bases between them. Germline V gene lookup returns CDR1 ENHRY and CDR2 SYGVKD. This CDR3 region has 12 residues. CDR3 amino acids: CAISASNQPQHF. CDR3 sequence (DNA): TGTGCCATCAGTGCGAGCAATCAGCCCCAGCATTTT.

In its sample, this clonotype was seen many times. The rearrangement joins TRBV6-1 to TRBJ1-3; 8 nucleotides line up with TRBD1. V was clipped by 4 bases and J by 4 bases; unmatched bases: 3. The CDR3 sequence is 14 residues long. CDR1 and CDR2 (germline): MNHNS, SASEGT. CDR3 DNA: TGTGCCAGCAGTGTTGGACAGGGAGGAAACACCATATATTTT. It encodes CASSVGQGGNTIYF.

J is TRBJ2-3 and V is TRBV7-9; 9 bases map to TRBD2. CDR3 length equals 15 residues. Germline V gene data show CDR1 as SEHNR and CDR2 as FQNEAQ (reference sequence). Trimming removed 3 bases from V and 5 bases from J; junction bases left unmatched: 6. CDR3 sequence reads: CASSFGGRAGDTQYF. CDR3 nucleotides: TGTGCCAGCAGCTTTGGCGGGAGGGCCGGAGATACGCAGTATTTT.

This clonotype was recorded many times. V gene TRBV3-1 combines with J gene TRBJ1-3; D is unclear. The CDR3 loop spans 14 amino acids. CDR1 and CDR2 (germline): LGHDT, YNNKEL (reference sequence). V was clipped by 1 base and J by 9 bases, with 13 bases between them. The CDR3 DNA is TGTGCCAGCAGCCAAGGGCTAGGAGGACGCACCATATATTTT. Translation: CASSQGLGGRTIYF.

V usage is TRBV5-1 and J usage is TRBJ2-1; no firm D call. The CDR3 runs to 15 residues. V lost 0 bases, J lost 0 bases, and 7 bases lay in between. CDR1 is SGHRS and CDR2 is YFSETQ in the germline V gene. This CDR3 is CASSLGYSSYNEQFF. For the CDR3, the DNA is TGCGCCAGCAGCTTGGGGTATAGCTCCTACAATGAGCAGTTCTTC.